The 15 T cell receptor beta chains listed next were all sequenced from one sample in a study of response to subunit inactivated influenza vaccine. Each CDR3 protein is one row after TCRdb ran MiXCR on the RT-PCR reads. Seen here are 550,000 to 800,000 distinct CDR3 sequences, approximately 15% observed once, and the top ten hold around 6.5%. The sequencing used PBMCs from blood, collected less than 15 days before vaccination. Receptor source: a man in his forties or fifties who received an inactivated influenza vaccine.

This chain joins TRBV15 and TRBJ2-1; possible D gene TRBD2, 6 bases. The CDR3 spans 17 residues. CDR1 LNHNV and CDR2 YYDKDF come from the germline V gene (reference sequence). Trimming left V 8 bases short and J 5 bases short, with 25 bases between. CDR3 sequence (DNA): TGTGCCACCTCCCCCCGGTCGTGGAGGGCCCTCGACAATGAGCAGTTCTTC. It specifies CATSPRSWRALDNEQFF.

This clonotype was recorded a few times. This sequence joins TRBV30 and TRBJ2-7, with 11 bases identical to TRBD2. The V gene end was trimmed by 3 bases and the J gene end by 3 bases; junction bases not matched to a gene: 4. This CDR3 comprises 14 residues. Germline loops: CDR1 GTSNPN, CDR2 SVGIG (reference sequence). CDR3 DNA: TGTGCCTGGAGCCCACTAGCGGGAGTCTACGAGCAGTACTTC. Translation: CAWSPLAGVYEQYF.

Only a few counts were recorded for this clonotype. The chain carries TRBV12-3 or TRBV12-4 and TRBJ2-2; D remains ambiguous. The V end was cut by 6 bases, the J end by 12 bases, with 17 bases between. The CDR3 is made up of 13 amino acids. The CDR3 nucleotides read TGTGCCAGCAGACCCTTGGACCTACGGCAGCTGTTTTTT. Translation gives CASRPLDLRQLFF.

This chain links TRBV2 with TRBJ1-6, with D possibly TRBD1 on 5 matching bases. The CDR3 length is 14 residues. V lost 4 bases, J lost 8 bases, and 12 bases lay in between. In germline, CDR1 is SNHLY, CDR2 FYNNEI. In nucleotides, the CDR3 is TGTGCCAGCAGTGCCTCGGGACGGTATTCACCCCTCCACTTT. It translates to CASSASGRYSPLHF.

This clonotype has just a few counts. The V call is TRBV6-5, the J call TRBJ1-3, with 7 bases that match TRBD1. Germline-derived CDR1 and CDR2 are MNHEY and SVGAGI. The CDR3 is 17 amino acids. V lost 2 bases, J lost 3 bases, and 10 bases stayed unmatched. This chain's CDR3 is CASSYDLKGASGNTIYF. CDR3 DNA sequence: TGTGCCAGCAGTTACGACCTCAAGGGGGCTAGTGGAAACACCATATATTTT.

This clonotype was observed many times. The chain recombines TRBV5-6 with TRBJ1-3; possibly TRBD1 for D (6 bases). The CDR3 extends over 16 amino acids. The V end was cut by 0 bases, the J end by 2 bases, with 12 bases between. CDR1 and CDR2 (germline): SGHDT, YYEEEE. The CDR3 bases are TGTGCCAGCAGCTTGGGGTTCGGGGGGCCTGGAAACACCATATATTTT. Its translation: CASSLGFGGPGNTIYF.

J is TRBJ2-1 and V is TRBV12-3 or TRBV12-4, with 7 bases fitting TRBD1. The CDR3 has 12 amino acids. Unmatched junction bases numbered 6, after V lost 5 bases and J lost 11 bases. CDR3 sequence: CASSAQGEKQFF. The CDR3 nucleotides are TGTGCCAGCAGTGCCCAGGGGGAGAAGCAGTTCTTC.

Worth noting for this clonotype: This may be a read error, as it is one base from a much larger clone. The rearrangement uses TRBV10-3 and TRBJ1-1, with D perhaps TRBD1 (6 bases). Per the germline V gene, CDR1 is ENHRY and CDR2 is SYGVKD. This CDR3 has 12 amino acids. CDR3: CAISPTGTEALF. The DNA of the CDR3 is TGTGCCATCAGCCCTACAGGGACTGAAGCTTTATTT.

This clonotype was observed a few times. The rearrangement joins TRBV4-1 to TRBJ1-5; D gene uncertain. Trimming cost V 0 bases and J 4 bases, with 4 bases left between them. This CDR3 has 13 amino acids. The germline gives CDR1 MGHRA, CDR2 YSYEKL. This CDR3 reads CASSQEENQPQHF. For the CDR3, the DNA is TGCGCCAGCAGCCAAGAAGAAAATCAGCCCCAGCATTTT.

The table lists this clonotype with a few counts. The gene calls are TRBV2 and TRBJ2-4; TRBD1 or TRBD2 may be the D gene (5 bases each). Germline values: CDR1 SNHLY, CDR2 FYNNEI. The CDR3 loop spans 12 amino acids. V lost 4 bases and J 5 bases, leaving 6 bases between the germline ends. In nucleotides, the CDR3 is TGTGCCAGCAGTGGAGGGGAAAACATTCAGTACTTC. It codes for CASSGGENIQYF.

Only a few counts were recorded for this clonotype. The chain employs TRBV9 and TRBJ2-2; TRBD2 matches at 10 bases. The CDR3 loop spans 17 amino acids. Germline V gene sequence: CDR1 SGDLS, CDR2 YYNGEE. J lost 3 bases, V lost 4 bases, and 9 bases had no gene match. CDR3 sequence: CASSPQPSGSYTGELFF. CDR3 sequence (DNA): TGTGCCAGCAGCCCACAGCCTAGCGGGAGTTACACCGGGGAGCTGTTTTTT.

The genes are TRBV20-1 and TRBJ2-4, with 8 bases identical to TRBD1. V lost 4 bases, J lost 1 base, and 6 bases stayed unmatched. Germline values: CDR1 DFQATT, CDR2 SNEGSKA (reference sequence). This CDR3 spans 15 amino acids. The DNA for the CDR3 is TGCAGTGCTACCAGCTACAGGGGGGCCAAAAACATTCAGTACTTC. This codes for CSATSYRGAKNIQYF.

There are a few counts of this clonotype. The chain carries TRBV20-1 and TRBJ2-1, with TRBD2 matching 11 bases. CDR3 size: 17 residues. Germline V lookup: CDR1 DFQATT, CDR2 SNEGSKA (reference sequence). The CDR3 loop reads CSFSGTSGTSSYNEQFF. The CDR3 region has the DNA TGCAGCTTCTCCGGGACTAGCGGAACAAGCTCCTACAATGAGCAGTTCTTC.

This clonotype was detected only a few times. The chain uses TRBV5-1 and TRBJ2-3; D is unresolved. V shed 0 bases and J shed 0 bases, with 8 bases lying between them. Germline CDR1 is SGHRS and CDR2 is YFSETQ. The CDR3 consists of 15 residues. This chain's CDR3 is CASSLAFGSTDTQYF. The CDR3 DNA sequence: TGCGCCAGCAGCTTGGCCTTTGGCAGCACAGATACGCAGTATTTT.

The sample holds many counts of this clonotype. The chain recombines TRBV5-1 with TRBJ2-5; 7 nucleotides align to TRBD1. The CDR3 loop spans 16 amino acids. Germline CDR1 SGHRS, CDR2 YFSETQ. With 0 bases clipped from V and 5 bases from J, the junction kept 10 bases outside the gene matches. The CDR3 DNA sequence: TGCGCCAGCAGCTTGGCTGGGACAGCCTTGGTGGAGACCCAGTACTTC. The encoded protein is CASSLAGTALVETQYF.